Listed here is a single TCR beta chain. Its cognate antigen has yet to be identified. Per-nucleotide qualities are absent, and no much larger clonotype sits a single base away. From its cysteine to its phenylalanine, the CDR3 spans 13 amino acids. Only the CDR3 portion is preserved as DNA: 39 bases, with reading frame beginning at the first base. The CDR1 and CDR2 encoded by the germline V gene are SQVTM and ANQGSEA. Relative to germline, V is 2 bases shorter and J is 0 bases shorter, with 7 bases between their ends. The data are from a study of neoadjuvant anti-PD-1 for oral cavity cancer (dated by TCRdb to about 2021). Background on the whole study: Before curative-intent surgical resection, most patients were given three to four biweekly doses of nivolumab at 3 mg/kg. A fourth nivolumab dose was given around day 43 to patients without progression, and definitive surgical resection was performed in those patients on days 50-56. Patients with complete response, partial response or stable disease by RECIST 1.1 were defined as responders, whereas patients with progression were defined as non-responders. There were 12 patients in the parent correlative cohort, and the response rate was 33%. Results and caveats for the whole study, not just this receptor: Only a few patients per response group were included in the TCR analyses, and the authors called for validation in larger cohorts. After neoadjuvant nivolumab, significantly higher T cell clonality (Gini index) was found within PBMCs in non-responders than in responders. Higher pretreatment blood TCRbeta clonality and lower post-treatment tumor TCRbeta clonality were correlated with higher pretreatment blood Treg/Th17 ratios.

Interpreted using the paper, the time point label stands for: before neoadjuvant nivolumab. The patients had newly diagnosed stage II-IVA oral cavity squamous cell carcinoma and had not received any prior systemic or radiation treatment. The cohort was composed of patients with HPV-negative, locally advanced oral cavity squamous cell carcinoma. Peripheral blood mononuclear cells were analyzed directly, without maintenance or expansion in culture. The samples were obtained from a longitudinal correlative study of a single-arm phase II trial testing neoadjuvant nivolumab in oral cavity squamous cell carcinoma. Genomic DNA-based TCRbeta sequencing was performed on subject-matched pre- and post-treatment PBMCs and tumors from three responders and three non-responders. Peripheral blood mononuclear cells were collected once before nivolumab treatment and again after treatment, at the time of surgery. Genomic DNA was isolated from PBMCs using the Maxwell RSC DNA from Cells kit.

For deep sequencing, PBMC libraries mostly used 450 to 550 ng of input genomic DNA, with six replicates for each sample. Following the manufacturer's instructions, the team built TCRbeta libraries using the immunoSEQ hsTCRbeta kit. An Illumina NovaSeq 6000 S4 flow cell was used to sequence the final libraries, which had first been combined to 3 nM. The original methods were these. The immunoSEQ Analyzer was used for raw data preprocessing and quality control. The analysis was restricted to productive rearrangements, with each unique CDR3 amino acid sequence defining a clonotype. Repertoire clonality was estimated as the Gini-Simpson index, which was calculated using the R package tcR. Student's t test was used to compare Gini indices, and Pearson correlation was used to assess associations with tumor size change. TCRdb provides this immuneACCESS table in a form limited to in-frame rearrangements. Some clones are lacking; in checked studies, under half of them reflect an unresolved V gene, and why the rest are absent is not known. The V and J calls and clone size are taken from that table; D and trimming were inferred from the DNA. For this sample the table gives some 71,000 clones, of which about 83% were detected only once. Together, the top ten hold around 3.7% of the sample.

In this chain, TRBV29-1 is recombined with TRBJ1-1; the D gene is perhaps TRBD1, on 5 matching bases. This receptor was obtained from a person between 35 and 79 years old with oral cavity squamous cell carcinoma. The sequences come from PBMCs, collected before nivolumab (anti-PD-1) treatment. The CDR3 in this case is CSVETGLNTEAFF. The bases read TGCAGCGTTGAAACAGGTCTGAACACTGAAGCTTTCTTT.